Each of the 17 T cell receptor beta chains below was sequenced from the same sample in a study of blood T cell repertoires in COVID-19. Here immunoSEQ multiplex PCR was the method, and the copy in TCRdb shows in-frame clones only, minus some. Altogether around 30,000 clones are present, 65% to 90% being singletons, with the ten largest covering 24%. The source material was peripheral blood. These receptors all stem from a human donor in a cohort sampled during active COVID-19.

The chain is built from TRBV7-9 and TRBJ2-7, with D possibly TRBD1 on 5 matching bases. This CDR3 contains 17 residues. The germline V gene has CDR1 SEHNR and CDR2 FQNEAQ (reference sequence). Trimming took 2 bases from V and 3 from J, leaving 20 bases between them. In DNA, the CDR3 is TGTGCCAGCAGCTTATCGTGGGGCTCTGAAGAAAACTACGAGCAGTACTTC. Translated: CASSLSWGSEENYEQYF.

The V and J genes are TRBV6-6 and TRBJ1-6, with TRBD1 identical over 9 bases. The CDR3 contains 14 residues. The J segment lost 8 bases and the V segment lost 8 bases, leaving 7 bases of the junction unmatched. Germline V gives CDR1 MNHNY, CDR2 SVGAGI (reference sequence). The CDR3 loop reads CASEGQGMDSPLHF. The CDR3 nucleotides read TGTGCCAGCGAGGGACAGGGAATGGATTCACCCCTCCACTTT.

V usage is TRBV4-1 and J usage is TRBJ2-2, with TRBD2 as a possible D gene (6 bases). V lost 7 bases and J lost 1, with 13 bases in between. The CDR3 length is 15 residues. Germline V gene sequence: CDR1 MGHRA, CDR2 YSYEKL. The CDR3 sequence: CASTRSSGNTGELFF. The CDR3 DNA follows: TGCGCCAGCACCCGGAGTAGCGGGAACACCGGGGAGCTGTTTTTT.

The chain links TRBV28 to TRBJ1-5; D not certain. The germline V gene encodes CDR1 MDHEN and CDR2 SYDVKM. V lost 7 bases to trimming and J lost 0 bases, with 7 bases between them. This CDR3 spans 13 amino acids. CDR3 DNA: TGTGCCAGCACCGAGGATAGCAATCAGCCCCAGCATTTT. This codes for CASTEDSNQPQHF.

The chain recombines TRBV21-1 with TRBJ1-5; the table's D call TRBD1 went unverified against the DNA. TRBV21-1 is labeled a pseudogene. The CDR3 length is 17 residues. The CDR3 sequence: CASSDWTGGLRNQPQHF. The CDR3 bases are TGTGCCAGCAGCGATTGGACAGGGGGACTACGGAATCAGCCCCAGCATTTT.

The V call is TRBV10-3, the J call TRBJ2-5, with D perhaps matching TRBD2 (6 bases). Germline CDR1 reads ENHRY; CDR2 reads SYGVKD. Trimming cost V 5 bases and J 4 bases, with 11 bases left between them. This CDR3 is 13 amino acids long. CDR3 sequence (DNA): TGTGCCATCAGTAACCTGGAGGGAGAGACCCAGTACTTC. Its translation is CAISNLEGETQYF.

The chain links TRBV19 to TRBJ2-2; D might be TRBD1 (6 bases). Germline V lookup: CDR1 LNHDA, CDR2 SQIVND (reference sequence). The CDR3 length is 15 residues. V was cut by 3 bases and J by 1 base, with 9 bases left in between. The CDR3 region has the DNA TGTGCCAGTAGTATTACAGGGAGGAACACCGGGGAGCTGTTTTTT. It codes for CASSITGRNTGELFF.

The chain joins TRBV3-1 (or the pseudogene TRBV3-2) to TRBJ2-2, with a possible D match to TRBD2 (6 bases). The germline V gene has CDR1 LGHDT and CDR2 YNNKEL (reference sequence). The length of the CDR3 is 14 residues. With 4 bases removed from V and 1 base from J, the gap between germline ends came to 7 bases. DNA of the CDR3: TGTGCCAGCAGCCGGGACTTGAACACCGGGGAGCTGTTTTTT. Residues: CASSRDLNTGELFF.

This CDR3 reads CASSQVPAYEQYF. CDR3 coding DNA: TGTGCCAGCAGCCAAGTTCCTGCCTACGAGCAGTACTTC. The chain employs TRBV14 and TRBJ2-7; D is unresolved. The CDR3 extends over 13 amino acids. Germline CDR1 is SGHDN and CDR2 is FVKESK. V was cut by 1 base and J by 2 bases, with 6 bases left in between.

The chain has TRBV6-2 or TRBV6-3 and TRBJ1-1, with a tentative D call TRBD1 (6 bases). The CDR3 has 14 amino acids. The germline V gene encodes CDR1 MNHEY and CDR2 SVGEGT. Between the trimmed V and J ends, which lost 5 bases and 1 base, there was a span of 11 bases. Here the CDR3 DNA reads TGTGCCAGCAGTAGACCGGGACAGAACACTGAAGCTTTCTTT. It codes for CASSRPGQNTEAFF.

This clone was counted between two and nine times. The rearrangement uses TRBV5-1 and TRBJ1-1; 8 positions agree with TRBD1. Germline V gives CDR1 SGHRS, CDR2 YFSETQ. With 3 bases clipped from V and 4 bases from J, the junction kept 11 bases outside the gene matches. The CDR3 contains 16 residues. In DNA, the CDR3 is TGCGCCAGCAGCTCAGACGGACAGGGAGGCAGCACTGAAGCTTTCTTT. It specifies CASSSDGQGGSTEAFF.

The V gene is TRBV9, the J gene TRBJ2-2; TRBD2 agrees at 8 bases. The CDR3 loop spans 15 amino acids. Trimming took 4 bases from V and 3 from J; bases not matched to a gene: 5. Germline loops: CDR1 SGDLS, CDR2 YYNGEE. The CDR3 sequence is CASSPGGVYTGELFF. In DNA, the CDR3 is TGTGCCAGCAGCCCCGGGGGGGTTTACACCGGGGAGCTGTTTTTT.

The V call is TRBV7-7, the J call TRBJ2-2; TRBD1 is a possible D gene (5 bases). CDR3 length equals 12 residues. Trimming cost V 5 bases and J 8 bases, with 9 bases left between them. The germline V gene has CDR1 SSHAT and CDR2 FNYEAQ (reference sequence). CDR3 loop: CASSGRAGELFF. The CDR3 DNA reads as TGTGCCAGCAGCGGCAGGGCTGGGGAGCTGTTTTTT.

The CDR3 DNA follows: TGTGCCAGCTCACCAACTAGCGGGGGTTACACAGATACGCAGTATTTT. It is translated as CASSPTSGGYTDTQYF. This chain joins TRBV18 and TRBJ2-3, with TRBD2 matching 11 bases. The V gene end was trimmed by 2 bases and the J gene end by 2 bases; junction bases not matched to a gene: 3. This CDR3 has 16 amino acids. Germline loops: CDR1 KGHSH, CDR2 LQKENI.

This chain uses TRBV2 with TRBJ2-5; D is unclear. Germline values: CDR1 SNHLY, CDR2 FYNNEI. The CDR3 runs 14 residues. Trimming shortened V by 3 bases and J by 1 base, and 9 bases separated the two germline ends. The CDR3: CASSERRFQETQYF. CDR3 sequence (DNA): TGTGCCAGCAGTGAGAGGCGGTTCCAAGAGACCCAGTACTTC.

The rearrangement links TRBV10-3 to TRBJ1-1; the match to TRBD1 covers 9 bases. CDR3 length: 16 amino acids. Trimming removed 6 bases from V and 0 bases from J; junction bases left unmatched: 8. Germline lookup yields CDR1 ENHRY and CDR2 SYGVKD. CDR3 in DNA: TGTGCCATCAGGTCCGGGACAGGGCCTTTGAACACTGAAGCTTTCTTT. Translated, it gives CAIRSGTGPLNTEAFF.

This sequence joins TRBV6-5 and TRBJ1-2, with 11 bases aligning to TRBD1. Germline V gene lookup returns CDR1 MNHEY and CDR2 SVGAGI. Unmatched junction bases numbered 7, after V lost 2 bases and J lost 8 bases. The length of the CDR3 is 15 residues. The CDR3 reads CASSYDGQGAEGYTF. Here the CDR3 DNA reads TGTGCCAGCAGTTACGATGGACAGGGGGCGGAAGGCTACACCTTC.